This record concerns one TCR beta chain sequence. Its antigen is not known. These data belong to a study of blood T cells in healthy people across ages. Overall study findings and caveats: Per million T cells, TCR beta diversity dropped about linearly as age rose.

Together with a sample-barcoded 5' primer, a J-beta primer mix was included in a second PCR lasting roughly 6 to 12 cycles. Using its own MiXCR run on the 5' RACE reads, TCRdb lists one record per CDR3 protein. The sample yields around 780,000 distinct CDR3 sequences, approximately 24% seen once. The CDR3 covers 15 residues. V was pared by 6 bases and J by 4 bases, with 11 bases of the junction left unmatched. Germline CDR1 and CDR2: MNHEY and SVGAGI. This sample was also put to use in a study of T cells of mothers and their children. From that paper: Mothers yielded over 8 million CDR3 reads, children 3 million to 3.5 million each. Thymic selection molds TCR recombination products alike in related and unrelated pairs. Nobody spotted any persistent microchimeric T cell clones.

The rearrangement joins TRBV6-5 to TRBJ1-1; 7 nucleotides agree with TRBD1. The TCR sequence derives from a boy aged 5-17 years in good health. Sequenced input: blood. DNA for the CDR3: TGTGCCAGCAGGACCAGGACAGGCGCTGCCACTGAAGCTTTCTTT. It specifies CASRTRTGAATEAFF.